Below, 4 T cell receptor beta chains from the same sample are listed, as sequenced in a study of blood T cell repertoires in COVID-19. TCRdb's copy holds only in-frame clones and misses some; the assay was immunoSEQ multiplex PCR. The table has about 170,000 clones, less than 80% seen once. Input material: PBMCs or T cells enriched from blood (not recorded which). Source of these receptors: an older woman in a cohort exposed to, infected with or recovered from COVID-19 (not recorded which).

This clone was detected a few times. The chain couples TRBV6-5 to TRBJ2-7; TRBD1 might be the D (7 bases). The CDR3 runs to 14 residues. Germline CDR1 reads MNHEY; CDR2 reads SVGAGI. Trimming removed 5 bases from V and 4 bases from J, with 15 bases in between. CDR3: CASSPGGTLYEQYF. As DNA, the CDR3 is TGTGCCAGCAGTCCAGGGGGGACTCTGTACGAGCAGTACTTC.

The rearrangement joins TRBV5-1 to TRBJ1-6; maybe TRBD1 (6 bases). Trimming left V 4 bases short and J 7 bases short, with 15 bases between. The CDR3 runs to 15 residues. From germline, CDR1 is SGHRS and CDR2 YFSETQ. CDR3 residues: CASSPSGRGNSPLHF. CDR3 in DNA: TGCGCCAGCAGCCCGAGCGGCAGGGGAAATTCACCCCTCCACTTT.

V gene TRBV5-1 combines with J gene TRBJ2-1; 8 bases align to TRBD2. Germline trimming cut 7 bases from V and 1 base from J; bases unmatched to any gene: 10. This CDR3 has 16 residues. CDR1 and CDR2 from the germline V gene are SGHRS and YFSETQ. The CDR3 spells CASLLVPSGSYNEQFF. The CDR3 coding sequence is TGCGCCAGCCTCCTTGTCCCTAGCGGGTCCTACAATGAGCAGTTCTTC.

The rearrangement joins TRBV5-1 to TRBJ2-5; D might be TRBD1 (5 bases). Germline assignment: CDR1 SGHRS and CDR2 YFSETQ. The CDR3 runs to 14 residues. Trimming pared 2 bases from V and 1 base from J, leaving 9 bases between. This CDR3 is CASSLGVGQETQYF. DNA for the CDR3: TGCGCCAGCAGCTTAGGGGTGGGCCAAGAGACCCAGTACTTC. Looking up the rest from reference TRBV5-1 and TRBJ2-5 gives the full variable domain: KAGVTQTPRYLIKTRGQQVTLSCSPISGHRSVSWYQQTPGQGLQFLFEYFSETQRNKGNFPGRFSGRQFSNSRSEMNVSTLELGDSALYLCASSLGVGQETQYFGPGTRLLVL.